This passage covers 17 T cell receptor beta chains from one sample sequenced in a study of blood T cell repertoires in COVID-19. Generated by immunoSEQ multiplex PCR, the TCRdb table keeps only in-frame clones and is missing some. The table shows about 150,000 clones, with 84% occurring only once. The source material was PBMCs or T cells enriched from blood (not recorded which). These receptors were collected from a woman aged 45-65 years who had been exposed to COVID-19.

The genes are TRBV28 and TRBJ1-2, with D maybe TRBD1 (5 bases). The V and J ends lost 3 bases and 6 bases respectively, with 11 bases between them. The CDR3 has 13 amino acids. Germline CDR1 MDHEN, CDR2 SYDVKM. CDR3 residues: CASSFLGVDGYTF. The CDR3 nucleotides are TGTGCCAGCAGTTTCTTAGGGGTCGATGGCTACACCTTC.

The chain joins TRBV4-1 to TRBJ2-5, with a weak D call TRBD1 (5 bases). V dropped 0 bases and J dropped 1 base, with 12 bases sitting between them. Per germline, CDR1 MGHRA and CDR2 YSYEKL. This CDR3 region has 16 residues. The CDR3 region has the DNA TGCGCCAGCAGCCAAGAGTCGTTGGGGCCCCAAGAGACCCAGTACTTC. Residues: CASSQESLGPQETQYF.

For the CDR3, the DNA is TGTGCCAGCAGTTACCGACAGGGGCTGAATCAAAAACTGTTTTTT. Its translation: CASSYRQGLNQKLFF. V and J are TRBV6-5 and TRBJ1-4, with 8 bases aligning to TRBD1. Germline trimming cut 2 bases from V and 9 bases from J; bases unmatched to any gene: 8. This CDR3 has 15 amino acids. Germline V gene data show CDR1 as MNHEY and CDR2 as SVGAGI.

The sample holds a few counts of this clone. The chain is built from TRBV6-2 or TRBV6-3 and TRBJ2-7; D remains unclear. Trimming shortened V by 2 bases and J by 0 bases, and 11 bases separated the two germline ends. Germline CDR1 MNHEY, CDR2 SVGEGT. CDR3 length equals 15 residues. In DNA form, the CDR3 reads TGTGCCAGCAGTTACATCGGGTCGGCCTCCTACGAGCAGTACTTC. Translation gives CASSYIGSASYEQYF.

V usage is TRBV5-5 and J usage is TRBJ2-7, with D maybe TRBD1 (6 bases). V shed 0 bases and J shed 6 bases, with 10 bases lying between them. In germline, CDR1 is SGHKS, CDR2 YYEKEE (reference sequence). This CDR3 region has 13 residues. The chain's CDR3 is CASSLAGTREQYF. The CDR3 nucleotides are TGTGCCAGCAGCTTGGCCGGGACACGCGAGCAGTACTTC. Complete variable domain (other parts from reference TRBV5-5 and TRBJ2-7): DAGVTQSPTHLIKTRGQQVTLRCSPISGHKSVSWYQQVLGQGPQFIFQYYEKEERGRGNFPDRFSARQFPNYSSELNVNALLLGDSALYLCASSLAGTREQYFGPGTRLTVT.

The genes are TRBV6-6 and TRBJ1-2, with D unclear. The CDR3 contains 13 residues. Trimming cost V 4 bases and J 5 bases, with 11 bases left between them. Germline V gives CDR1 MNHNY, CDR2 SVGAGI (reference sequence). CDR3 residues: CASSSNPQYGYTF. CDR3 sequence (DNA): TGTGCCAGCAGTTCCAACCCCCAGTATGGCTACACCTTC.

The chain links TRBV30 to TRBJ1-4; D perhaps matches TRBD1 (5 bases). Germline CDR1 and CDR2: GTSNPN and SVGIG (reference sequence). V was clipped by 2 bases and J by 7 bases, with 23 bases between them. There are 17 residues in the CDR3. DNA for the CDR3: TGTGCCTGGAGTACAGGTCAGGCACAAAGCTCAAGTGAAAAACTGTTTTTT. Encoded protein: CAWSTGQAQSSSEKLFF.

This clone appeared a few times. V gene TRBV7-2 combines with J gene TRBJ2-7; tentatively, D is TRBD1 (5 bases). Per germline, CDR1 SGHTA and CDR2 FQGNSA. V dropped 5 bases and J dropped 6 bases, with 17 bases sitting between them. CDR3 size: 14 residues. Here the CDR3 DNA reads TGTGCCAGCAGCCCCGCGGCAGGGTTCGGCGAGCAGTACTTC. Encoded protein: CASSPAAGFGEQYF.

This clone was seen only once. V gene TRBV29-1 combines with J gene TRBJ2-1; 7 nucleotides match TRBD2. V dropped 7 bases and J dropped 2; count of bases not matched to a gene: 5. The CDR3 spans 13 residues. The germline CDR1 and CDR2 sequences are SQVTM and ANQGSEA. The CDR3 sequence is CSGGREAYNEQFF. The CDR3 DNA is TGCAGCGGTGGTCGGGAGGCCTACAATGAGCAGTTCTTC.

The chain carries TRBV5-1 and TRBJ1-1, with D hard to call. Trimming stripped 4 bases from V and 11 bases from J, with 15 bases between. Germline V gene data show CDR1 as SGHRS and CDR2 as YFSETQ. The CDR3 consists of 12 residues. CDR3 amino acids: CASSRGDLGAFF. The CDR3 DNA is TGCGCCAGCAGCCGAGGAGACCTTGGTGCTTTCTTT.

The rearrangement uses TRBV5-8 and TRBJ2-6, with D possibly matching TRBD1 (6 bases). The CDR3 is made up of 19 amino acids. Trimming left V 6 bases short and J 4 bases short, with 26 bases between. The germline gives CDR1 SGHTS, CDR2 YDEGEE. CDR3 region: CASTNLRQALGSGANVLTF. CDR3 sequence (DNA): TGTGCCAGCACTAACCTTCGACAGGCTCTGGGATCCGGGGCCAACGTCCTGACTTTC.

This chain links TRBV9 with TRBJ1-1; maybe TRBD1 (5 bases). The CDR3 runs 15 residues. Germline loops: CDR1 SGDLS, CDR2 YYNGEE. Trimming stripped 0 bases from V and 2 bases from J, with 11 bases between. The CDR3 DNA reads as TGTGCCAGCAGCGTAGGGACATCCGTTAACACTGAAGCTTTCTTT. This sequence encodes CASSVGTSVNTEAFF.

As regards this clone: Other DNA sequences of this sample code for an identical CDR3. The chain links TRBV5-1 to TRBJ2-1; TRBD2 matches at 12 bases. V lost 0 bases, J lost 7 bases, and 2 bases stayed unmatched. The CDR3 has 15 residues. The germline gives CDR1 SGHRS, CDR2 YFSETQ. CDR3 protein: CASSLASGGGNEQFF. CDR3 DNA sequence: TGCGCCAGCAGCTTGGCTAGCGGGGGGGGTAATGAGCAGTTCTTC. The full variable domain, its missing parts supplied by reference TRBV5-1 and TRBJ2-1, is KAGVTQTPRYLIKTRGQQVTLSCSPISGHRSVSWYQQTPGQGLQFLFEYFSETQRNKGNFPGRFSGRQFSNSRSEMNVSTLELGDSALYLCASSLASGGGNEQFFGPGTRLTVL.

The chain employs TRBV7-9 and TRBJ1-2; possible D gene TRBD1, 5 bases. V was clipped by 5 bases and J by 4 bases, with 20 bases between them. This CDR3 is built from 16 residues. Germline V gene sequence: CDR1 SEHNR, CDR2 FQNEAQ (reference sequence). The CDR3 sequence is CASSGGTAPTLYGYTF. The CDR3 DNA follows: TGTGCCAGCAGCGGAGGGACGGCGCCCACCCTCTATGGCTACACCTTC.

J is TRBJ2-3 and V is TRBV6-4; 7 nucleotides line up with TRBD2. The CDR3 length is 14 residues. Germline values: CDR1 MRHNA, CDR2 SNTAGT. Trimming at V came to 4 bases and at J to 0 bases, leaving 1 base not matched to a gene. CDR3 loop: CASSGGGSTDTQYF. CDR3 coding DNA: TGTGCCAGCAGTGGCGGGGGAAGCACAGATACGCAGTATTTT.

The J gene is TRBJ1-3, the V gene TRBV6-5, with a weak D call TRBD1 (5 bases). The ends were cut back, 2 bases at V and 0 bases at J, with 8 bases in the middle. Germline values: CDR1 MNHEY, CDR2 SVGAGI. This CDR3 is 15 amino acids long. CDR3 bases: TGTGCCAGCAGTTACGGGGGGACCTCTGGAAACACCATATATTTT. Translating gives CASSYGGTSGNTIYF.

V is TRBV5-8 and J is TRBJ1-3; the D gene is possibly TRBD1 (6 bases). Germline lookup yields CDR1 SGHTS and CDR2 YDEGEE. V dropped 4 bases and J dropped 1 base, with 12 bases sitting between them. CDR3 length: 15 residues. The CDR3 bases are TGTGCCAGCAGCCCCGGCAGGGGATCTGGAAACACCATATATTTT. This translates into CASSPGRGSGNTIYF.